The 3 T cell receptor beta chains reported below all come from one sample, sequenced in a study of T cell responses to AZD1222 COVID-19 vaccine. Sequencing used immunoSEQ multiplex PCR; TCRdb keeps in-frame clones, though not all of them. The sample lists tens of thousands of clones; 87% were seen once. The source was peripheral blood, collected 28 days after the second AZD1222 dose. The receptors come from an adult who received the AZD1222 COVID-19 vaccine.

This clone showed up just once. Lacking the conserved final phenylalanine or tryptophan, this CDR3 likely reflects a read error. In nucleotides, the CDR3 is TGTGCCAGTAGACCAATAGGAGATCAGCCCCAGCATCTT. Encoded protein: CASRPIGDQPQHL. The rearrangement uses TRBV19 and TRBJ1-5; D remains ambiguous. The V gene's germline CDR1 is LNHDA and CDR2 SQIVND (reference sequence). The CDR3 has 13 amino acids. The V and J ends lost 6 bases and 5 bases respectively, with 11 bases between them.

The V call is TRBV6-5, the J call TRBJ2-5; D not certain. Germline-derived CDR1 and CDR2 are MNHEY and SVGAGI. This CDR3 is built from 13 residues. V gave up 2 bases and J gave up 2 bases, with 6 bases separating them. This chain's CDR3 is CASSYKWQETQYF. The CDR3 DNA sequence: TGTGCCAGCAGTTACAAATGGCAAGAGACCCAGTACTTC.

This clone came up a few times. The genes are TRBV10-2 and TRBJ2-7; 8 positions match TRBD2. This CDR3 spans 12 amino acids. Germline V gene sequence: CDR1 WSHSY, CDR2 SAAADI. With V trimmed by 11 bases and J by 2 bases, 5 bases remained unmatched. The DNA for the CDR3 is TGCGCCGTTAGCGGGGCCGCCTACGAGCAGTACTTC. Its protein product is CAVSGAAYEQYF.